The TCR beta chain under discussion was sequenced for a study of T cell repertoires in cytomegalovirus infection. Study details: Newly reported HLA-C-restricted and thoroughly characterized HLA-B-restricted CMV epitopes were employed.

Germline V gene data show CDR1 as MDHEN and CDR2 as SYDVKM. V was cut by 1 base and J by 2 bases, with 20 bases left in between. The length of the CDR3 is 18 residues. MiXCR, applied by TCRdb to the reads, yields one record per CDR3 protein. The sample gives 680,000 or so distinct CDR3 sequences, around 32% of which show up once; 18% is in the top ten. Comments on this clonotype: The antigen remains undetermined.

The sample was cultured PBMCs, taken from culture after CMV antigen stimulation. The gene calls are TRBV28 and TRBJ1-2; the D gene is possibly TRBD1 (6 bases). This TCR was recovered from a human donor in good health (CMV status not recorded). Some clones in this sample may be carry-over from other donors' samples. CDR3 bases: TGTGCCAGCAGTTTATCCGGGCCTTCGACAGGTCTAAACTATGGCTACACCTTC. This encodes CASSLSGPSTGLNYGYTF.